Following are 20 T cell receptor beta chains from one sample sequenced in a study of cytomegalovirus exposure and HLA in healthy donors. In the PCR, 60 Vbeta and 13 Jbeta primers were used. Profiling relied on immunoSEQ multiplex PCR, and the TCRdb table lists in-frame clones only, not all of them. The sample consists of about 180,000 clones, 77% of them appearing once. The source material was PBMCs. The receptors come from a man younger than 35 in good health and CMV-seronegative.

This clone was recorded many times. The V call is TRBV5-6, the J call TRBJ1-4; no clear D. V shed 2 bases and J shed 8 bases, with 10 bases lying between them. Germline V lookup: CDR1 SGHDT, CDR2 YYEEEE. The CDR3 is made up of 13 amino acids. CDR3 residues: CASSFWAREKLFF. CDR3 nucleotide sequence: TGTGCCAGCAGCTTCTGGGCTCGAGAAAAACTGTTTTTT.

This clone came up a few times. This rearrangement joins TRBV5-4 to TRBJ2-1, with 7 bases matching TRBD2. The CDR3 sequence is 15 residues long. V lost 0 bases, J lost 5 bases, and 5 bases stayed unmatched. Germline V CDR1 and CDR2: SGHNT, YYREEE (reference sequence). In nucleotides, the CDR3 is TGTGCCAGCAGCTTGGGCGGGGGTTTAGACAATGAGCAGTTCTTC. This codes for CASSLGGGLDNEQFF.

The rearrangement links TRBV9 to TRBJ1-5; D unresolved. V was clipped by 1 base and J by 6 bases, with 11 bases between them. Germline values: CDR1 SGDLS, CDR2 YYNGEE. The CDR3 contains 14 residues. CDR3 amino acids: CASSVSSTGQPQHF. CDR3 bases: TGTGCCAGCAGCGTATCCTCAACGGGTCAGCCCCAGCATTTT.

The rearrangement uses TRBV6-1 and TRBJ2-1; a possible D gene is TRBD2 (5 bases). The CDR3 totals 13 residues. V lost 6 bases, J lost 6 bases, and 12 bases lay in between. Germline CDR1 and CDR2: MNHNS and SASEGT. The CDR3 loop reads CASRPGMLNEQFF. DNA of the CDR3: TGTGCCAGCAGACCGGGGATGCTCAATGAGCAGTTCTTC.

The chain combines TRBV27 with TRBJ1-1, with D hard to call. V was trimmed by 2 bases and J by 1 base, leaving 5 bases between them. Looked up from germline, CDR1 is MNHEY and CDR2 is SMNVEV (reference sequence). The CDR3 is 13 residues long. The CDR3 loop reads CASSLQENTEAFF. The DNA of the CDR3 is TGTGCCAGCAGTTTACAGGAGAACACTGAAGCTTTCTTT.

The rearrangement links TRBV4-3 to TRBJ1-2; D gene uncertain. CDR1 is LGHNA and CDR2 is YSLEER in the germline V gene. The ends were cut back, 3 bases at V and 6 bases at J, with 8 bases in the middle. The CDR3 sequence is 12 residues long. In DNA form, the CDR3 reads TGCGCCAGCAGCCAGGCGGGCCATGGCTACACCTTC. Protein product: CASSQAGHGYTF.

The chain employs TRBV7-3 and TRBJ2-3, with D possibly matching TRBD2 (7 bases). From germline, CDR1 is SGHTA and CDR2 FQGTGA. This CDR3 has 18 residues. V was clipped by 0 bases and J by 3 bases, with 19 bases between them. CDR3 DNA: TGTGCCAGCAGCTTAACTGGAGGCGGGGGCGGCCATACAGATACGCAGTATTTT. Translated, it gives CASSLTGGGGGHTDTQYF. Using reference TRBV7-3 and TRBJ2-3 for the parts outside the CDR3, the full variable domain is GAGVSQTPSNKVTEKGKYVELRCDPISGHTALYWYRQSLGQGPEFLIYFQGTGAADDSGLPNDRFFAVRPEGSVSTLKIQRTERGDSAVYLCASSLTGGGGGHTDTQYFGPGTRLTVL.

The gene calls are TRBV29-1 and TRBJ2-7, with 9 bases identical to TRBD1. The CDR3 has 15 residues. Trimming cost V 5 bases and J 4 bases; bases outside gene matches: 12. From germline, CDR1 is SQVTM and CDR2 ANQGSEA. CDR3 sequence (DNA): TGCAGCGTTAAAACCGGGACAGGGAAGAAGTACGAGCAGTACTTC. This sequence encodes CSVKTGTGKKYEQYF.

The CDR3 here is CATKPGHSNTEAFF. CDR3 sequence (DNA): TGTGCCACCAAGCCGGGACACTCGAACACTGAAGCTTTCTTT. The chain uses TRBV15 and TRBJ1-1, with D possibly TRBD1 on 6 matching bases. The germline V gene has CDR1 LNHNV and CDR2 YYDKDF (reference sequence). The CDR3 spans 14 residues. Deletions cut 7 bases from V and 1 base from J, with 13 bases between.

This clone has more than one count but fewer than ten. This CDR3 is CASSSSNVNQPQHF. In nucleotides, the CDR3 is TGTGCCAGCAGCTCATCAAATGTGAATCAGCCCCAGCATTTT. The chain carries TRBV7-8 and TRBJ1-5; D uncertain. Between the trimmed V and J ends, which lost 4 bases and 4 bases, there was a span of 11 bases. The CDR3 sequence is 14 residues long. Germline CDR1 and CDR2: SGHVS and FQNEAQ.

On this clone itself: Sequence at one end of the junction differs from germline and may be a read error. The chain employs TRBV29-1 and TRBJ2-5; possible D gene TRBD2, 6 bases. CDR1 is SQVTM, CDR2 ANQGSEA, per germline. The CDR3 loop spans 11 amino acids. For the CDR3, the DNA is TGTAGCGTGGGGGGTCAAGAGACCCAGTACTTC. It codes for CSVGGQETQYF.

This chain joins TRBV30 and TRBJ2-2; possibly TRBD1 for D (5 bases). The CDR3 sequence is 15 residues long. Trimming removed 4 bases at V and 4 bases at J, with 16 bases between. Per germline, CDR1 GTSNPN and CDR2 SVGIG (reference sequence). The CDR3 protein is CAWTGKSGFTGELFF. DNA of the CDR3: TGTGCCTGGACAGGGAAGTCGGGTTTCACCGGGGAGCTGTTTTTT.

This clone is a singleton in its sample. The gene calls are TRBV5-1 and TRBJ2-1; 7 bases map to TRBD1. V lost 6 bases to trimming and J lost 7 bases; unmatched junction nucleotides: 10. The CDR3 spans 14 residues. Per germline, CDR1 SGHRS and CDR2 YFSETQ. CDR3 loop: CASNEGAWGNEQFF. The CDR3 DNA follows: TGCGCCAGCAACGAGGGGGCTTGGGGGAATGAGCAGTTCTTC.

This clone was seen more than once but under ten times. The V and J genes are TRBV29-1 and TRBJ2-1, with D tentatively TRBD2 (6 bases). Germline CDR1 reads SQVTM; CDR2 reads ANQGSEA. V was cut by 6 bases and J by 0 bases, with 12 bases left in between. The CDR3 totals 14 residues. The CDR3: CSVFGSSSYNEQFF. DNA for the CDR3: TGCAGCGTCTTCGGGAGCAGCTCCTACAATGAGCAGTTCTTC.

J is TRBJ2-5 and V is TRBV30; D ambiguous. V gave up 0 bases and J gave up 3 bases, with 11 bases separating them. The CDR3 extends over 14 amino acids. CDR1 and CDR2 (germline): GTSNPN, SVGIG (reference sequence). The CDR3 reads CAWSVQARKETQYF. The DNA of the CDR3 is TGTGCCTGGAGTGTTCAAGCGAGAAAAGAGACCCAGTACTTC.

There are a few counts of this clone. J is TRBJ1-1 and V is TRBV30; the D is unclear. This CDR3 contains 12 residues. V was cut by 0 bases and J by 11 bases, with 13 bases left in between. In germline, CDR1 is GTSNPN, CDR2 SVGIG (reference sequence). CDR3 nucleotides: TGTGCCTGGAGTGTAACAGCCCGGAGGGCTTTCTTT. It is translated as CAWSVTARRAFF. The variable domain in full, with the rest retrieved from reference TRBV30 and TRBJ1-1, is SQTIHQWPATLVQPVGSPLSLECTVEGTSNPNLYWYRQAAGRGLQLLFYSVGIGQISSEVPQNLSASRPQDRQFILSSKKLLLSDSGFYLCAWSVTARRAFFGQGTRLTVV.

The rearrangement joins TRBV4-3 to TRBJ2-1; TRBD2 matches at 10 bases. Trimming took 0 bases from V and 6 from J; bases not matched to a gene: 8. Germline V gives CDR1 LGHNA, CDR2 YSLEER. The CDR3 is made up of 17 amino acids. CDR3: CASSQDTGTSDVNEQFF. The CDR3 nucleotides read TGCGCCAGCAGCCAAGACACCGGGACTAGCGATGTCAATGAGCAGTTCTTC.

This chain joins TRBV9 and TRBJ2-5; 9 bases fit TRBD1. Germline loops: CDR1 SGDLS, CDR2 YYNGEE. The CDR3 extends over 15 amino acids. Trimming cost V 0 bases and J 1 base; bases outside gene matches: 1. The CDR3, as DNA: TGTGCCAGCAGCGTAGAGACAGGGGGCCAAGAGACCCAGTACTTC. Encoded protein: CASSVETGGQETQYF.

This chain joins TRBV15 and TRBJ2-1; TRBD2 matches 11 bases. CDR1 and CDR2 (germline): LNHNV, YYDKDF (reference sequence). This CDR3 is built from 21 residues. Trimming at V came to 0 bases and at J to 0 bases, leaving 13 bases not matched to a gene. The CDR3 here is CATSRDLNAGTSGISYNEQFF. The CDR3 coding sequence is TGTGCCACCAGCAGAGATCTTAATGCGGGGACTAGCGGAATCTCCTACAATGAGCAGTTCTTC.

The rearrangement uses TRBV7-2 and TRBJ1-3; D not resolved. The CDR3 sequence is 12 residues long. Trimming removed 3 bases from V and 8 bases from J, with 8 bases in between. Germline CDR1 and CDR2: SGHTA and FQGNSA. CDR3 sequence: CASSLTIDTIYF. In DNA form, the CDR3 reads TGTGCCAGCAGCTTGACTATTGACACCATATATTTT.